This record covers a single T cell receptor (beta chain). Antigen specificity is unknown. Noted time point: cycle 4 day 1 (C4D1), after less than 7 weeks of nivolumab. After autologous stem cell transplantation all patients relapsed, and prior brentuximab vedotin exposure differed between cohorts. The data were produced by immunoSEQ multiplex PCR, yet TCRdb's version contains in-frame clones alone and is incomplete. In the table there are approximately 22,000 clones, roughly 70% of which are singletons. The sample comes from a study of PD-1 blockade in classical Hodgkin lymphoma. Findings and limits, study-wide: Patients who began taking nivolumab under 1 year after ASCT were left out. By cycle point C4D1, TCR diversity had risen significantly in CD4+ cells (but not CD8+ cells). Those achieving complete response showed baseline diversity like newly diagnosed patients. The repertoire differences lack a defined cause, possibly disease activity or prior therapy.

Trimming took 4 bases from V and 5 from J, leaving 18 bases between them. This CDR3 has 15 residues. Germline CDR1 reads SGDLS; CDR2 reads YYNGEE. Here the sequenced sample was peripheral blood mononuclear cells (PBMCs), taken before the fourth cycle of nivolumab. The chain recombines TRBV9 with TRBJ2-5; a weak D match, TRBD2 (6 bases). The sequence was collected from a human donor with classical Hodgkin lymphoma. The CDR3 protein is CASSPRLGPGETQYF. The DNA for the CDR3 is TGTGCCAGCAGCCCCCGACTAGGCCCAGGGGAGACCCAGTACTTC.